This T cell receptor (beta chain) was sequenced in a study of shared clonotypes between healthy human individuals. Researchers partitioned CD4+ cells into CD45RA+ naive and CD45RA-negative memory subsets. Some clones are missing from TCRdb's copy, which holds only in-frame ones; the method was immunoSEQ multiplex PCR. Of some 2,000,000 clones listed, approximately 95% are singletons. CDR3 length: 10 amino acids. V dropped 7 bases and J dropped 7 bases, with 10 bases sitting between them. CDR1 is SQVTM and CDR2 is ANQGSEA in the germline V gene. The sample was naive CD4+ T cells sorted from blood. Subset: CD45RA+ positively selected. The sequence derives from a man aged 18 to 30 in good health. This chain uses TRBV29-1 with TRBJ1-2; D gene ambiguous. CDR3 in amino acids: CSAMSGGYTF. In DNA form, the CDR3 reads TGCAGCGCCATGAGTGGTGGCTACACCTTC.